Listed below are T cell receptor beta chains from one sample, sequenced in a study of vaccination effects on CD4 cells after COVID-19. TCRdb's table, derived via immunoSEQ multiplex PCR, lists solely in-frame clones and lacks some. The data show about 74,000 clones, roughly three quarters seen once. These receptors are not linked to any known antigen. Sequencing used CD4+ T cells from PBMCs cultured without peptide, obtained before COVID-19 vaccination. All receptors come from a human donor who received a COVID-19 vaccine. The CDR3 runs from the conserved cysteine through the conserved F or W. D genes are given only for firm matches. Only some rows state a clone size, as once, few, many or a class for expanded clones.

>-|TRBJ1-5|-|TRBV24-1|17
CATSGGRGLTDNQPQHF
TGTGCCACCAGTGGAGGTCGGGGCCTCACTGACAATCAGCCCCAGCATTTT
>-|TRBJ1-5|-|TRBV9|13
CASSANVNQPQHF
TGTGCCAGCAGCGCAAACGTAAATCAGCCCCAGCATTTT
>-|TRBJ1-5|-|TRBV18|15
CASSPRQNSNQPQHF
TGTGCCAGCTCACCGCGACAGAATAGCAATCAGCCCCAGCATTTT
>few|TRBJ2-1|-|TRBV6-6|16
CASSYGGSSSYNEQFF
TGTGCCAGCAGTTACGGCGGGTCAAGCTCCTACAATGAGCAGTTCTTC
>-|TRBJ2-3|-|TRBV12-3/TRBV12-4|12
CATVPGADTQYF
TGTGCCACCGTCCCGGGGGCAGATACGCAGTATTTT
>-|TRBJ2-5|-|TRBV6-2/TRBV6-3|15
CASSYGGAAGETQYF
TGTGCCAGCAGTTATGGGGGAGCCGCGGGAGAGACCCAGTACTTC
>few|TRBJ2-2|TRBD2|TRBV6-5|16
CASSSGGRTNTGELFF
TGTGCCAGCAGTTCCGGGGGGAGAACGAACACCGGGGAGCTGTTTTTT
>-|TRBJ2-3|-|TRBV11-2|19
CASSPRNPVASGGGDTQYF
TGTGCCAGCAGTCCCCGCAATCCCGTGGCGTCAGGGGGGGGAGATACGCAGTATTTT
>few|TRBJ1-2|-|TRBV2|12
CASSDGRRGYTF
TGTGCCAGCAGTGACGGCAGACGGGGCTACACCTTC
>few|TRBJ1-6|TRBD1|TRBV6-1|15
CASSDPQGGNSPLHF
TGTGCCAGCAGTGATCCCCAGGGGGGGAATTCACCCCTCCACTTT
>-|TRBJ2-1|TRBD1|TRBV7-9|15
CASSFGTGALNEQFF
TGTGCCAGCAGCTTCGGGACAGGGGCCCTCAATGAGCAGTTCTTC
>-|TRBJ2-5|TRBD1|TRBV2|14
CASVPGQGIETQYF
TGTGCCAGTGTCCCGGGACAGGGGATCGAGACCCAGTACTTC
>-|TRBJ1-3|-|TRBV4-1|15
CASANRGGSGNTIYF
TGCGCCAGCGCGAATCGGGGGGGCTCTGGAAACACCATATATTTT
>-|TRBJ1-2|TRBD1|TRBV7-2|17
CASSPPEGAVGLRGYTF
TGTGCCAGCAGTCCCCCCGAGGGGGCGGTGGGTCTCCGGGGCTACACCTTC
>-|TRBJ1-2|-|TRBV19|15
CATGERGVANYGYTF
TGTGCCACCGGTGAGAGGGGGGTCGCTAACTATGGCTACACCTTC
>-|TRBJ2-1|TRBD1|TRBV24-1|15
CATSDPRQGAGEQFF
TGTGCCACCAGTGATCCGAGACAGGGGGCGGGTGAGCAGTTCTTC
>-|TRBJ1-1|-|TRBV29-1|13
CSVARGEDTEAFF
TGCAGCGTTGCAAGGGGGGAGGACACTGAAGCTTTCTTT
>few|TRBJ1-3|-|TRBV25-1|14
CASSDAGLRNTIYF
TGTGCCAGCAGTGACGCCGGGTTAAGAAACACCATATATTTT
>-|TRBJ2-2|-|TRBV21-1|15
CASSYRQGSTGELFF
TGTGCCAGCAGCTACCGACAGGGTAGTACCGGGGAGCTGTTTTTT
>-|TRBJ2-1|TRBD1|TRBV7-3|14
CASSPPGQGNEQFF
TGTGCCAGCAGCCCCCCGGGACAGGGGAATGAGCAGTTCTTC
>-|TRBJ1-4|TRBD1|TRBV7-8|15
CASSFGGTGDEKLFF
TGTGCCAGCAGCTTCGGAGGGACAGGGGACGAAAAACTGTTTTTT
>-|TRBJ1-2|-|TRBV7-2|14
CASSLDGLNYGYTF
TGTGCCAGCAGCTTAGACGGCCTTAACTATGGCTACACCTTC
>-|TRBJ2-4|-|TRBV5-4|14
CASSQGSVKNIQYF
TGTGCCAGCAGCCAAGGTTCGGTCAAAAACATTCAGTACTTC